This TCR beta chain appears in the sequencing data of a study of shared clonotypes between healthy human individuals. Study as a whole: For every donor, three CD4 naive, three CD4 memory, two CD8 naive and one CD8 memory plates were used.

TCRdb's copy holds only in-frame clones and misses some; the assay was immunoSEQ multiplex PCR. This table holds around 2,000,000 clones, approximately 94% found once. Positively selected for CCR7, the CD45RO-negative cells used as naive CD8 cells excluded terminally differentiated effector memory CD45RA+ cells. This sequence was found in a man aged 18-30 years in good health. Sequencing input: naive CD8+ T cells sorted from blood.

Here the CDR3 reads CASRAGAGTGIGEKLFF. In nucleotides, the CDR3 is TGTGCCAGCAGGGCGGGGGCCGGGACAGGGATTGGTGAAAAACTGTTTTTT. The chain joins TRBV27 to TRBJ1-4, with 9 bases aligning to TRBD1. This CDR3 spans 17 amino acids. With V trimmed by 6 bases and J by 7 bases, 15 bases remained unmatched. Germline V gene data show CDR1 as MNHEY and CDR2 as SMNVEV (reference sequence).